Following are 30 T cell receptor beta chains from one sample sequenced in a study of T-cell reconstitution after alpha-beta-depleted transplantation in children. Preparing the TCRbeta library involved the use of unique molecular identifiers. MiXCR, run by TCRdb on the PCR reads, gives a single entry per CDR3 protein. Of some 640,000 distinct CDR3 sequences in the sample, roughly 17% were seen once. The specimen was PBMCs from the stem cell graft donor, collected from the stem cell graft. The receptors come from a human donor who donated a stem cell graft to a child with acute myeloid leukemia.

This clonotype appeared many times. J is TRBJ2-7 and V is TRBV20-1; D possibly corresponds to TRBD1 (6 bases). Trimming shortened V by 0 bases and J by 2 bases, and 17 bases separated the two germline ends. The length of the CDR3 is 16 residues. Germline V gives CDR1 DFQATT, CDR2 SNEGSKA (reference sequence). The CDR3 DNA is TGCAGTGCTAGAGATCTCGATGGGGGCTTTACCTACGAGCAGTACTTC. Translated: CSARDLDGGFTYEQYF.

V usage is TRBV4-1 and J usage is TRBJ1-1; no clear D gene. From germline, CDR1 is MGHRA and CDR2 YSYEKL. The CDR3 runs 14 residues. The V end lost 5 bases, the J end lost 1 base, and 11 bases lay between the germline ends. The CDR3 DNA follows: TGCGCCAGCAGCTCGACTACCCCGAACACTGAAGCTTTCTTT. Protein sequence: CASSSTTPNTEAFF.

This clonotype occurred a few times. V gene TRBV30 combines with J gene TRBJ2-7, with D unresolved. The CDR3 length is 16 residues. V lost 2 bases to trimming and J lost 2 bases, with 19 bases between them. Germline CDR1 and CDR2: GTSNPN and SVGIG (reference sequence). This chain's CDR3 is CAWSPFHSQDAYEQYF. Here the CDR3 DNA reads TGTGCCTGGAGTCCATTCCACAGTCAGGATGCCTACGAGCAGTACTTC.

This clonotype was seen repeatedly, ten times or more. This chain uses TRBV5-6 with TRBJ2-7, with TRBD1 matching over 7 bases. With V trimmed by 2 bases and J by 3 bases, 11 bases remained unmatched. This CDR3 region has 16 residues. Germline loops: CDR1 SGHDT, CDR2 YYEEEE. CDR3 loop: CASSFLDRAFFYEQYV. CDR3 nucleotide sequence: TGTGCCAGCAGCTTTCTCGACAGGGCCTTTTTCTACGAGCAGTACGTC.

In DNA form, the CDR3 reads TGTGCCAGCAGTTCCCAAGGGTTGGCGGGGGGGCAGACAGATACGCAGTATTTT. It is translated as CASSSQGLAGGQTDTQYF. The chain recombines TRBV12-3 or TRBV12-4 with TRBJ2-3; 9 bases fit TRBD2. The CDR3 contains 18 residues. The ends lost 4 bases at V and 3 bases at J; junction bases unmatched: 14.

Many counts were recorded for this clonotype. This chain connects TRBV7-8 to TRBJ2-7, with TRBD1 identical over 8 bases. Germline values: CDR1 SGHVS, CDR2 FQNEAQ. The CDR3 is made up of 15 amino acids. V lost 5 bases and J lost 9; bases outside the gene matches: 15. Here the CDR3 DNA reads TGTGCCAGCAGCCCCCATCCGACAGGGGCGATTGGGCAGTACTTC. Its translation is CASSPHPTGAIGQYF.

The CDR3 spells CASSLSELTGELFF. For the CDR3, the DNA is TGTGCCAGCAGTTTATCGGAGCTCACCGGGGAGCTGTTTTTT. J is TRBJ2-2 and V is TRBV27; D gene unclear. This CDR3 region has 14 residues. V lost 0 bases to trimming and J lost 4 bases, with 6 bases between them. Germline values: CDR1 MNHEY, CDR2 SMNVEV (reference sequence).

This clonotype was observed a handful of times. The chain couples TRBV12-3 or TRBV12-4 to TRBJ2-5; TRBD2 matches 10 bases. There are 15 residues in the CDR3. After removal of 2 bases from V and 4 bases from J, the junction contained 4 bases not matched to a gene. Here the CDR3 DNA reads TGTGCCAGCAGTTTACTAGCGGGGGCAGGAGAGACCCAGTACTTC. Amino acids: CASSLLAGAGETQYF.

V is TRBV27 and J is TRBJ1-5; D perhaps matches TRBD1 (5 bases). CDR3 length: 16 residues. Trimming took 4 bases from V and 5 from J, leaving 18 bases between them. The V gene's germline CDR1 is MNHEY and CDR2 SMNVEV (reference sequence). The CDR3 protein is CASSSSIGQGDQPQHF. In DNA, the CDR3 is TGTGCCAGCAGTTCATCGATCGGCCAGGGCGATCAGCCCCAGCATTTT.

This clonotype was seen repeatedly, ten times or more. This CDR3 is CSAYSGTGGGEQYF. DNA for the CDR3: TGCAGTGCCTATTCCGGGACAGGGGGCGGCGAGCAGTACTTC. The V and J genes are TRBV20-1 and TRBJ2-7, with 12 bases aligning to TRBD1. The germline CDR1 and CDR2 sequences are DFQATT and SNEGSKA (reference sequence). The J segment lost 6 bases and the V segment lost 6 bases, leaving 9 bases of the junction unmatched. This CDR3 is built from 14 residues.

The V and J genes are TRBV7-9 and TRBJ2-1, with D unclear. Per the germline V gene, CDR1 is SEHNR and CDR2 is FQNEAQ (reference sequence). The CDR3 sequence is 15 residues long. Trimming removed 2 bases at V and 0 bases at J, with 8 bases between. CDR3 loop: CASSLQPFSYNEQFF. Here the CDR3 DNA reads TGTGCCAGCAGCTTACAACCGTTCTCCTACAATGAGCAGTTCTTC.

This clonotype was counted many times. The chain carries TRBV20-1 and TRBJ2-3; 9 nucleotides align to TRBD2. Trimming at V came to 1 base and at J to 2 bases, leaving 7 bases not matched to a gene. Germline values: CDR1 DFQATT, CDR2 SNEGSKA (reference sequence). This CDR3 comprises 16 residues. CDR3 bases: TGCAGTGCTAGAGGACCCGTAGCGGGGGACACAGATACGCAGTATTTT. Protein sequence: CSARGPVAGDTDTQYF.

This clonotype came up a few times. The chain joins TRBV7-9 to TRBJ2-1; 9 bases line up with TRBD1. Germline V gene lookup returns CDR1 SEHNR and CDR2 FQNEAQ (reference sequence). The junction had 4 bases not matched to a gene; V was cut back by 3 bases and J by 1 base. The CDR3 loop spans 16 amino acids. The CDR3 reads CASSFLGTGSYNEQFF. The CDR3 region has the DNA TGTGCCAGCAGCTTTCTTGGGACAGGGTCCTACAATGAGCAGTTCTTC.

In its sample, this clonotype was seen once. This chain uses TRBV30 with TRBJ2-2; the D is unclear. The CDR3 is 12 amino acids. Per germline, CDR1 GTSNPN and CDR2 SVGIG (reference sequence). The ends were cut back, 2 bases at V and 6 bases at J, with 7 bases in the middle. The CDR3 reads CAWSRNAGELFF. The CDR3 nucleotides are TGTGCCTGGAGTCGCAACGCCGGGGAGCTGTTTTTT.

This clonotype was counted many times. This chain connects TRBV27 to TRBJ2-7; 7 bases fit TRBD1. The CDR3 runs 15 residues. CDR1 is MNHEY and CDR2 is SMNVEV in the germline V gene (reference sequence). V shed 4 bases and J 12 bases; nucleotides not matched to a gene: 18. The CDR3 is CASSSDRATTTSAYF. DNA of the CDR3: TGTGCCAGCAGTTCCGACAGGGCAACTACTACGAGCGCGTACTTC.

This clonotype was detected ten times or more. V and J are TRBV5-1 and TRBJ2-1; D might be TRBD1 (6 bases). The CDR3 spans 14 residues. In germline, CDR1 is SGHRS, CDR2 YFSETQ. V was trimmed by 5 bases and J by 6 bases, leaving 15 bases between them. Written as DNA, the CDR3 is TGCGCCAGCAGTCGAGACAGGACGGGCAATGAGCAGTTCTTC. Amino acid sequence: CASSRDRTGNEQFF.

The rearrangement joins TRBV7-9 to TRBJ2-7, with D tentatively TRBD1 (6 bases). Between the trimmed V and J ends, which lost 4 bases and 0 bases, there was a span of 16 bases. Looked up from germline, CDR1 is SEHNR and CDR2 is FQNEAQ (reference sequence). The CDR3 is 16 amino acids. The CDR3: CASSSPAKGDSYEQYV. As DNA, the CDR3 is TGTGCCAGCAGCTCCCCCGCCAAGGGGGACTCCTACGAGCAGTACGTC.

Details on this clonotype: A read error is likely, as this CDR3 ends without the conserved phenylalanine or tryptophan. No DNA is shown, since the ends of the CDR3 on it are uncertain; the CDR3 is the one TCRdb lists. CDR3 loop: CASRLYRFA. The V gene is TRBV12-2, the J gene TRBJ2-7. TRBV12-2 is described as a pseudogene. The CDR3 spans 9 amino acids, including both terminal residues.

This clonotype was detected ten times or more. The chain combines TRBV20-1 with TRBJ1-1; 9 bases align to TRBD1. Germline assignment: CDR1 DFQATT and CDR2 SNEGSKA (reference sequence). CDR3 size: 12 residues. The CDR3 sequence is CSPQGAPTEAFF. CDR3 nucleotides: TGCAGCCCACAGGGGGCGCCTACCGAAGCTTTCTTT.

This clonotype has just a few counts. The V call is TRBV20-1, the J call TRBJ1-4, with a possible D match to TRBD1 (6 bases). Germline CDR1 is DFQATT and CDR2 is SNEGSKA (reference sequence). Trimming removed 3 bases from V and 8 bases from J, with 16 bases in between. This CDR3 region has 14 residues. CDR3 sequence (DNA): TGCAGTGCTAGCCCAGGGGAGGTAGAAGAAAAACTGTTTTTT. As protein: CSASPGEVEEKLFF.

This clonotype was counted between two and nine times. The chain's CDR3 is CASSLTPLEGNQPQHF. The CDR3 region has the DNA TGCGCCAGCAGCTTGACCCCATTGGAAGGCAATCAGCCCCAGCATTTT. The V call is TRBV5-1, the J call TRBJ1-5; D is undetermined. Trimming pared 1 base from V and 2 bases from J, leaving 13 bases between. The CDR3 is made up of 16 amino acids. Per the germline V gene, CDR1 is SGHRS and CDR2 is YFSETQ.

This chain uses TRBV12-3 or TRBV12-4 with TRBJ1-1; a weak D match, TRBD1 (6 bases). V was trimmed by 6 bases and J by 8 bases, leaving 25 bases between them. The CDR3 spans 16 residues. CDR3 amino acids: CASRPSGARSVEEAFF. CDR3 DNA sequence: TGTGCCAGCAGACCTTCGGGGGCTCGATCGGTTGAGGAAGCTTTCTTT.

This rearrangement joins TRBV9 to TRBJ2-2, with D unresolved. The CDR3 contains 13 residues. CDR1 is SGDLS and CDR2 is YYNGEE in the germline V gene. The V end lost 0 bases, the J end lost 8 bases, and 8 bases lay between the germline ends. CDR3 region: CASSVGPVGELFF. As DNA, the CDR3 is TGTGCCAGCAGCGTAGGTCCGGTTGGGGAGCTGTTTTTT.

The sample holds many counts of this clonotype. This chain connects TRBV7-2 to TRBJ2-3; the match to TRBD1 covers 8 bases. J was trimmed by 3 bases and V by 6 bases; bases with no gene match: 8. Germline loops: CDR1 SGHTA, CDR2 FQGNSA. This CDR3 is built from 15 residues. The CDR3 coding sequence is TGTGCCAGCAGTTTTCCCCGGACAGGGACAGATACGCAGTATTTT. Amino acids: CASSFPRTGTDTQYF. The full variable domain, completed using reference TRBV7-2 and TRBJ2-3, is GAGVSQSPSNKVTEKGKDVELRCDPISGHTALYWYRQSLGQGLEFLIYFQGNSAPDKSGLPSDRFSAERTGGSVSTLTIQRTQQEDSAVYLCASSFPRTGTDTQYFGPGTRLTVL.

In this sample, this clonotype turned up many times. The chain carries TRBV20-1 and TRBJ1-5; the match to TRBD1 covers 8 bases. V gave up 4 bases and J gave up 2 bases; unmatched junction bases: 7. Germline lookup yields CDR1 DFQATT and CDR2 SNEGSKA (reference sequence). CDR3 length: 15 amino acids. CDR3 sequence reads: CSANPQGAGNQPQHF. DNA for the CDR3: TGCAGTGCTAACCCCCAGGGGGCCGGCAATCAGCCCCAGCATTTT.

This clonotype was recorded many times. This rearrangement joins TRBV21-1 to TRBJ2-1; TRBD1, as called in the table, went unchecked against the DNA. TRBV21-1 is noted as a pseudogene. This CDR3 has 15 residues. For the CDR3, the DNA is TGTGCCAGCAGCAAAGCGCAGGGACCACACAATGAGCAGTTCTTC. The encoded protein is CASSKAQGPHNEQFF.

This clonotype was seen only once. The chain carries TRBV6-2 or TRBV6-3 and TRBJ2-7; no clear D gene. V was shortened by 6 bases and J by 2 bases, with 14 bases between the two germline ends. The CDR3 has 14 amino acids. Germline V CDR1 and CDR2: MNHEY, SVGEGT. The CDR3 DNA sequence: TGTGCCAGCAGGCTCACTTCAGTTGCCTACGAGCAGTACGTC. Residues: CASRLTSVAYEQYV.

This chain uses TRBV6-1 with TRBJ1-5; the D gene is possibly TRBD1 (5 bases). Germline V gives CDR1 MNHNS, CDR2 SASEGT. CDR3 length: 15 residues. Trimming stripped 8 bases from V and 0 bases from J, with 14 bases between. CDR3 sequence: CASCVEGYSNQPQHF. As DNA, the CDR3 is TGTGCCAGCTGTGTGGAGGGGTATAGCAATCAGCCCCAGCATTTT.

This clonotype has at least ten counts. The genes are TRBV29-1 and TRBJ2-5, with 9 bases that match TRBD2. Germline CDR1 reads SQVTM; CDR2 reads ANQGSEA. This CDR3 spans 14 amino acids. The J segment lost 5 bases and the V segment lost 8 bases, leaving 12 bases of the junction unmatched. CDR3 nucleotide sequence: TGCAGCTCCCATAGCGGGGGTGGACGTGAGACCCAGTACTTC. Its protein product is CSSHSGGGRETQYF.

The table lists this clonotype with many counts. The chain's CDR3 is CSVGQEANTGELFF. The CDR3 DNA reads as TGCAGCGTGGGACAGGAGGCGAACACCGGGGAGCTGTTTTTT. J is TRBJ2-2 and V is TRBV29-1; 8 bases align to TRBD1. With V trimmed by 6 bases and J by 0 bases, 3 bases remained unmatched. The CDR3 sequence is 14 residues long. Germline V gene lookup returns CDR1 SQVTM and CDR2 ANQGSEA.